These 10 T cell receptor beta chains originate from one sample sequenced in a study of T cell responses to AZD1222 COVID-19 vaccine (dated by TCRdb to the early 2020s). The method behind the library was the immunoSEQ multiplex PCR assay. TCRdb limited this immuneACCESS table to in-frame rearrangements with V and J called. A share of clones is missing; checked studies link under half to unresolved V genes, and the rest is unexplained. Recorded for this sample are about 180,000 clones; approximately 92% of them occurred a single time. Jointly, the top ten make up around 0.96% of the sample. What the time point label conveys for this sample: about 28 days (+/-7) after the second vaccine dose. The treatment or condition label, as the study defines it: meningococcal conjugate vaccine given as trial control. Sequencing used peripheral blood, obtained 28 days after the second dose of the MenACWY control vaccine. The receptors were sampled from an adult who received the MenACWY meningococcal vaccine as a control.

The rearrangement uses TRBV29-1 and TRBJ2-3, with 8 bases fitting TRBD2. Per the germline V gene, CDR1 is SQVTM and CDR2 is ANQGSEA. The V segment lost 6 bases and the J segment 1 base; nucleotides outside the gene matches: 6. CDR3 length: 14 residues. DNA of the CDR3: TGCAGCGTGAGGGAACTAGCGGGCACAGATACGCAGTATTTT. This encodes CSVRELAGTDTQYF.

The chain uses TRBV5-6 and TRBJ1-2; perhaps TRBD1 as D (6 bases). Trimming took off 4 bases at V and 6 bases at J, with 25 bases between the two ends. This CDR3 spans 17 amino acids. Looked up from germline, CDR1 is SGHDT and CDR2 is YYEEEE. In DNA, the CDR3 is TGTGCCAGCAGCCATCCCGGATCAGGGGAAAGAAATCATGGCTACACCTTC. Translating it yields CASSHPGSGERNHGYTF.

The CDR3 loop reads CSAQGEGAEAFF. The CDR3 DNA reads as TGCAGCGCGCAGGGTGAGGGGGCTGAAGCTTTCTTT. The chain uses TRBV29-1 and TRBJ1-1, with TRBD1 as a possible D gene (6 bases). This CDR3 has 12 amino acids. CDR1 and CDR2 (germline): SQVTM, ANQGSEA. The V end was cut by 7 bases, the J end by 6 bases, with 15 bases between.

The chain has TRBV19 and TRBJ1-2; 7 positions match TRBD1. The CDR3 is 17 residues long. Germline V CDR1 and CDR2: LNHDA, SQIVND (reference sequence). V trimming: 1 base; J trimming: 4 bases; junction bases outside the gene matches: 12. The DNA of the CDR3 is TGTGCCAGTAGTATAGCGCCTACCAGGGGGGCTCTCTATGGCTACACCTTC. It yields the protein CASSIAPTRGALYGYTF.

This chain links TRBV11-1 with TRBJ1-1, with 9 bases fitting TRBD1. This CDR3 has 15 amino acids. CDR1 and CDR2 (germline): SGHAT, FQDESV (reference sequence). V gave up 1 base and J gave up 3 bases; unmatched junction bases: 3. The CDR3 spells CASSLGDRVDTEAFF. The CDR3 nucleotides read TGTGCCAGCAGCTTAGGGGACAGGGTGGACACTGAAGCTTTCTTT.

This clone showed up just once. The chain joins TRBV30 to TRBJ2-7; 13 nucleotides line up with TRBD2. The V gene's germline CDR1 is GTSNPN and CDR2 SVGIG (reference sequence). The CDR3 runs 18 residues. V trimming: 1 base; J trimming: 0 bases; junction bases outside the gene matches: 9. As DNA, the CDR3 is TGTGCCTGGAGTGGGACTAGCGGGGGCCCTTTTTCCTCCTACGAGCAGTACTTC. It specifies CAWSGTSGGPFSSYEQYF. The variable domain in full, completed from reference TRBV30 and TRBJ2-7, reads SQTIHQWPATLVQPVGSPLSLECTVEGTSNPNLYWYRQAAGRGLQLLFYSVGIGQISSEVPQNLSASRPQDRQFILSSKKLLLSDSGFYLCAWSGTSGGPFSSYEQYFGPGTRLTVT.

The chain employs TRBV2 and TRBJ1-4; 7 bases fit TRBD1. The junction had 5 bases not matched to a gene; V was cut back by 5 bases and J by 5 bases. The germline V gene encodes CDR1 SNHLY and CDR2 FYNNEI. The CDR3 consists of 14 residues. Here the CDR3 reads CASSRDSRNEKLFF. The DNA of the CDR3 is TGTGCCAGCAGTCGGGACAGCAGAAATGAAAAACTGTTTTTT.

The chain uses TRBV30 and TRBJ1-2, with D hard to call. The CDR3 runs 13 residues. The germline gives CDR1 GTSNPN, CDR2 SVGIG (reference sequence). V was trimmed by 4 bases and J by 8 bases, leaving 17 bases between them. The CDR3 sequence: CAWIRAESKGYTF. The CDR3 DNA sequence: TGTGCCTGGATTCGGGCAGAGTCTAAGGGCTACACCTTC.

A single count supports this clone. The gene calls are TRBV7-8 and TRBJ1-1; D may be TRBD1 (5 bases). This CDR3 spans 13 amino acids. The germline V gene encodes CDR1 SGHVS and CDR2 FQNEAQ. With 4 bases removed from V and 1 base from J, the gap between germline ends came to 7 bases. CDR3: CASSWGRNTEAFF. In DNA form, the CDR3 reads TGTGCCAGCAGCTGGGGCAGGAACACTGAAGCTTTCTTT.

V is TRBV12-3 or TRBV12-4 and J is TRBJ1-5; TRBD1 matches at 9 bases. The CDR3 has 13 residues. The junction had 2 bases not matched to a gene; V was cut back by 8 bases and J by 3 bases. The CDR3 DNA reads TGTGCCAGCGGGACAGGGTTCAATCAGCCCCAGCATTTT. This codes for CASGTGFNQPQHF.